This T cell receptor beta chain was obtained from a study of T cell repertoires in ileal Crohn's disease. The table lists this clone with a few counts. TCRdb's copy holds only in-frame clones and misses some; the assay was immunoSEQ multiplex PCR. Seen here are about 6,900 clones, approximately 86% observed once, and the top ten hold just over 4.5%. The CDR3 has 13 residues. CDR1 is KGHSH, CDR2 LQKENI, per germline. V was pared by 2 bases and J by 7 bases, with 9 bases between. Sample: ileal tissue. The origin of this receptor is an adult with Crohn's disease. This chain joins TRBV18 and TRBJ1-3, with a tentative D call TRBD1 (6 bases). CDR3 protein: CASSPGGENTIYF. The CDR3 DNA reads as TGTGCCAGCTCACCAGGGGGCGAGAACACCATATATTTT.